A selection of T cell receptor beta chains follows, all from one sample in a study of blood T cell repertoires in COVID-19. Profiled with immunoSEQ multiplex PCR; TCRdb holds only in-frame clones, not every one. This sample yields fewer than 180,000 clones, of which 87% are seen a single time; approximately 4.1% belongs to the top ten. The specimen sequenced was peripheral blood. These receptors were taken from a woman aged 55-70 years with active or convalescent COVID-19. Both conserved end residues are part of each CDR3. The D gene is left open where the match is weak. Where a row states a size, it is once, few, many or the class of an expanded clone; other rows omit it.

size | J | V | D | CDR3 | DNA
. | TRBJ2-1 | TRBV11-2 | TRBD2 | CASSFTSGGFNEQFF | TGTGCCAGCAGCTTCACTAGCGGGGGGTTCAATGAGCAGTTCTTC
. | TRBJ1-3 | TRBV7-2 | TRBD1 | CASSLMGTGSDTIYF | TGTGCCAGCAGCTTAATGGGGACAGGTAGTGACACCATATATTTT
. | TRBJ1-4 | TRBV27 | TRBD1 | CASRRGQGFREKLFF | TGTGCCAGCAGGCGAGGACAGGGGTTTCGTGAAAAACTGTTTTTT
. | TRBJ2-1 | TRBV19 | TRBD2 | CASSPGTSGGMPFF | TGTGCCAGTAGCCCCGGGACTAGCGGGGGAATGCCGTTCTTC
. | TRBJ1-1 | TRBV23-1 | TRBD1 | CASSPPLLSETGGARNTEAFF | TGCGCCAGCAGTCCCCCTCTCTTATCAGAGACAGGGGGCGCAAGGAACACTGAAGCTTTCTTT
. | TRBJ2-3 | TRBV18 | TRBD2 | CASSPGLAGTATQYF | TGTGCCAGCTCACCAGGACTAGCGGGGACCGCTACGCAGTATTTT
. | TRBJ1-4 | TRBV5-1 | . | CASHMGLSTTNEKLFF | TGCGCCAGCCACATGGGCCTGAGTACCACTAATGAAAAACTGTTTTTT
. | TRBJ2-7 | TRBV7-2 | . | CASSPPPVLAVYEQYF | TGTGCCAGCAGCCCCCCACCCGTACTAGCAGTCTACGAGCAGTACTTC
. | TRBJ1-3 | TRBV25-1 | . | CASTTVGGGSGNTIYF | TGTGCCAGCACCACTGTCGGGGGGGGCTCTGGAAACACCATATATTTT
. | TRBJ2-3 | TRBV9 | TRBD2 | CASSVGLAGGLSDTQYF | TGTGCCAGCAGCGTAGGGCTAGCGGGGGGGTTGTCGGATACGCAGTATTTT
. | TRBJ2-4 | TRBV19 | . | CASSIGRTVLAKNIQYF | TGTGCCAGTAGTATAGGGAGGACAGTATTAGCCAAAAACATTCAGTACTTC
. | TRBJ1-4 | TRBV19 | TRBD1 | CASRGQGGTNEKLFF | TGTGCCAGTAGGGGACAGGGAGGAACTAATGAAAAACTGTTTTTT
. | TRBJ2-2 | TRBV19 | TRBD2 | CASSPTSLNTGELFF | TGTGCCAGTAGCCCGACTAGCTTGAACACCGGGGAGCTGTTTTTT
. | TRBJ2-2 | TRBV19 | . | CASNEQGWNTGELFF | TGTGCCAGTAACGAACAGGGTTGGAACACCGGGGAGCTGTTTTTT
. | TRBJ2-5 | TRBV6-5 | TRBD1 | CASSGQGLGETQYF | TGTGCCAGCAGCGGACAGGGCCTCGGGGAGACCCAGTACTTC
few | TRBJ1-1 | TRBV19 | TRBD1 | CATEDRMNTEAFF | TGTGCCACTGAGGACAGGATGAACACTGAAGCTTTCTTT
. | TRBJ1-5 | TRBV10-3 | . | CAISKEDSNNQPQHF | TGTGCCATCAGTAAGGAGGACAGTAATAATCAGCCCCAGCATTTT
. | TRBJ2-3 | TRBV5-5 | . | CASSLLWGDTDTQYF | TGTGCCAGCAGCTTGTTATGGGGGGACACAGATACGCAGTATTTT
. | TRBJ2-7 | TRBV6-5 | TRBD1 | CASSSPGQGGAAQYF | TGTGCCAGCAGTTCCCCTGGACAGGGGGGCGCTGCGCAGTACTTC
. | TRBJ2-5 | TRBV7-8 | . | CASSLGASTETQYF | TGTGCCAGCAGCTTAGGCGCAAGCACGGAGACCCAGTACTTC
. | TRBJ1-2 | TRBV5-1 | TRBD1 | CASSQGQGHLGGYTF | TGCGCCAGCAGCCAGGGACAGGGGCACCTGGGTGGCTACACCTTC
. | TRBJ2-7 | TRBV7-2 | TRBD2 | CASSLPKLAPPSYEQYF | TGTGCCAGCAGCTTACCAAAACTAGCGCCCCCCTCCTACGAGCAGTACTTC
. | TRBJ2-7 | TRBV7-2 | TRBD1 | CASSSPRDRATYEQYF | TGTGCCAGCAGCTCGCCCCGGGACAGGGCCACCTACGAGCAGTACTTC
. | TRBJ2-7 | TRBV25-1 | . | CASSEQGYEQYF | TGTGCCAGCAGTGAACAGGGCTACGAGCAGTACTTC
. | TRBJ1-2 | TRBV7-2 | . | CASSLGEGGGYGYTF | TGTGCCAGCAGCCTCGGGGAGGGCGGAGGATATGGCTACACCTTC
few | TRBJ1-6 | TRBV6-1 | TRBD1 | CASTPDRGYSPLHF | TGTGCCAGCACCCCAGACAGGGGGTACTCACCCCTCCACTTT
. | TRBJ2-7 | TRBV3-1/TRBV3-2 | . | CASSQQGISYEQYF | TGTGCCAGCAGCCAACAGGGAATCTCCTACGAGCAGTACTTC
once | TRBJ1-2 | TRBV11-2 | . | CASSLGSTGDGYTF | TGTGCCAGCAGCTTAGGTTCCACCGGGGATGGCTACACCTTC
. | TRBJ2-2 | TRBV9 | TRBD1 | CASSVGGRGTGNTGELFF | TGTGCCAGCAGCGTAGGGGGGAGAGGGACAGGGAACACCGGGGAGCTGTTTTTT
. | TRBJ1-3 | TRBV6-5 | . | CASSLEGLTLGNTIYF | TGTGCCAGCAGTTTAGAGGGACTTACGTTGGGAAACACCATATATTTT
. | TRBJ2-7 | TRBV18 | TRBD1 | CASSPPARGRGEQYF | TGTGCCAGCTCACCACCCGCCAGGGGGCGAGGCGAGCAGTACTTC
few | TRBJ1-1 | TRBV7-2 | TRBD1 | CASSRDRGRTEAFF | TGTGCCAGCAGCCGGGACAGGGGGCGTACTGAAGCTTTCTTT
. | TRBJ1-2 | TRBV4-3 | . | CASSQDRGGYGYTF | TGCGCCAGCAGCCAAGATCGTGGGGGGTATGGCTACACCTTC
once | TRBJ1-4 | TRBV6-5 | TRBD1 | CASSQGDTNEKLFF | TGTGCCAGCTCGCAGGGGGATACTAATGAAAAACTGTTTTTT
. | TRBJ2-7 | TRBV7-2 | . | CASSLADTYEQYF | TGTGCCAGCAGCTTAGCTGACACCTACGAGCAGTACTTC
. | TRBJ1-5 | TRBV19 | TRBD1 | CASSPGQGVMQPQHF | TGTGCCAGTAGCCCGGGACAGGGGGTTATGCAGCCCCAGCATTTT
. | TRBJ1-1 | TRBV7-9 | TRBD1 | CASSLGPGGSTEAFF | TGTGCCAGCAGCTTAGGACCAGGGGGGAGCACTGAAGCTTTCTTT
. | TRBJ1-6 | TRBV3-1/TRBV3-2 | . | CASSQWAGADNSPLHF | TGTGCCAGCAGCCAATGGGCGGGGGCAGATAATTCACCCCTCCACTTT
. | TRBJ2-7 | TRBV5-1 | . | CASSRTPAGEQYF | TGCGCCAGCAGCCGGACTCCGGCGGGCGAGCAGTACTTC
. | TRBJ1-5 | TRBV10-3 | . | CAISDRGLDQPQHF | TGTGCCATCAGTGATCGGGGGTTGGATCAGCCCCAGCATTTT
few | TRBJ1-3 | TRBV18 | TRBD1 | CASSPYPGQSSGNTIYF | TGTGCCAGCTCACCGTATCCGGGACAGAGCTCTGGAAACACCATATATTTT
. | TRBJ2-2 | TRBV5-1 | TRBD1 | CASREDRAPNTGELFF | TGCGCCAGCAGAGAAGACAGGGCGCCGAACACCGGGGAGCTGTTTTTT
. | TRBJ1-1 | TRBV7-2 | . | CASSLRHAGDGTEAFF | TGTGCCAGCAGCTTAAGGCATGCGGGGGATGGCACTGAAGCTTTCTTT
. | TRBJ1-5 | TRBV6-2/TRBV6-3 | TRBD1 | CASSSYRGGNQPQHF | TGTGCCAGCAGTTCCTACAGGGGGGGCAATCAGCCCCAGCATTTT
. | TRBJ2-1 | TRBV5-1 | TRBD1 | CASSTSVGGDEQFF | TGCGCCAGCAGCACCTCTGTAGGGGGCGATGAGCAGTTCTTC
once | TRBJ2-2 | TRBV5-6 | TRBD1 | CASSFRLTGRTSGELFF | TGTGCCAGCAGCTTCAGGTTGACAGGGAGAACCTCCGGGGAGCTGTTTTTT